This passage covers 11 T cell receptor beta chains from one sample sequenced in a study of T cells expressing NK-cell markers. TCRdb reprocessed the 5' RACE reads, with one entry per CDR3 protein and no DNA. The sample's table shows 550,000 to 600,000 distinct CDR3 sequences. What was sequenced was blood T cells: a sorted CD56 or NKG2C T cell subset, CD4+ or CD8+ T cells, or bulk PBMC T cells (not recorded which). Source of these receptors: a man aged 18 to 30 in good health.

The chain uses TRBV12-3 or TRBV12-4 and TRBJ2-7; TCRdb outputs TRBD1, but without DNA this stays unchecked. The CDR3 runs to 15 residues. CDR3 sequence: CASSPARDRGYEQYF.

The genes are TRBV20-1 and TRBJ2-5; there is no DNA to check the TCRdb D call of TRBD2. Per germline, CDR1 DFQATT and CDR2 SNEGSKA (reference sequence). The CDR3 loop spans 13 amino acids. The chain's CDR3 is CSARPSDVWTQYF.

The CDR3 is CASSQLAEGEDTQYF. The chain has TRBV4-2 and TRBJ2-3; TCRdb indicates TRBD2, and absent DNA this call remains unverified. CDR3 length equals 15 residues. Germline loops: CDR1 LGHNA, CDR2 YNFKEQ.

The CDR3 here is CASSLSGPKGETQYF. The chain uses TRBV7-8 and TRBJ2-5; TCRdb's D call of TRBD1 is untestable without DNA. Germline CDR1 SGHVS, CDR2 FQNEAQ. This CDR3 has 15 amino acids.

This chain connects TRBV12-3 or TRBV12-4 to TRBJ2-3; the TRBD2 assignment by TCRdb is unverifiable without DNA. This CDR3 has 15 residues. The CDR3 region is CASSLFSGPTDTQYF.

V and J are TRBV24-1 and TRBJ2-3; TCRdb proposes TRBD1, but this gene call is untestable without DNA. Germline-derived CDR1 and CDR2 are KGHDR and SFDVKD. The CDR3 totals 11 residues. CDR3 protein: CATSVGTTQYF.

The rearrangement joins TRBV20-1 to TRBJ2-3; TCRdb's D gene call, TRBD2, goes unchecked for lack of DNA. Per germline, CDR1 DFQATT and CDR2 SNEGSKA (reference sequence). This CDR3 contains 15 residues. The CDR3 protein is CSARVASSSTDTQYF.

The chain recombines TRBV12-3 or TRBV12-4 with TRBJ2-2; TCRdb returns TRBD1, unconfirmable since there is no DNA. The CDR3 loop spans 14 amino acids. The CDR3 loop reads CASSFGRVSGELFF.

The V call is TRBV28, the J call TRBJ1-5; the D call of TRBD1 rests on TCRdb alone, since no DNA is present to check it. This CDR3 has 14 amino acids. Germline V gene sequence: CDR1 MDHEN, CDR2 SYDVKM. The CDR3 sequence: CASSPLASGQPQHF.

This rearrangement joins TRBV5-1 to TRBJ2-7. The CDR3 runs to 14 residues. CDR1 and CDR2 from the germline V gene are SGHRS and YFSETQ. Here the CDR3 reads CASSLGQDSYEQYF.

The J gene is TRBJ2-5, the V gene TRBV5-8; TCRdb's assignment of TRBD1 cannot be checked, as there is no DNA. This CDR3 contains 17 residues. Germline CDR1 is SGHTS and CDR2 is YDEGEE. The CDR3 loop is CASSLEWQGPDQETQYF.